The present T cell receptor beta chain was sequenced within a study of post-analysis software for immune sequencing data. Study information: Multiple sclerosis in the patients followed relapsing-remitting, secondary progressive and progressive-relapsing courses.

This clonotype was seen only a few times. Its matching antigen is unknown. With V trimmed by 7 bases and J by 5 bases, 6 bases remained unmatched. The germline V gene has CDR1 SQVTM and CDR2 ANQGSEA. This CDR3 is 12 amino acids long. The study, taken as a whole, reports: Significantly lower normalized Chao1 diversity was seen in multiple sclerosis patients than in controls. Five TRBV segments, including TRBV5-6, TRBV5-1 and TRBV20-1, were more frequent in patients than controls. Batch-matched samples strongly co-clustered by F measure.

Incorporated into the TCR beta cDNA libraries were unique molecular identifiers, which served to reduce PCR and sequencing biases. TCRdb recomputed calls from the PCR reads with MiXCR, one row per CDR3 protein. The data show over 700,000 distinct CDR3 sequences, with 25% to 30% seen just once and roughly 0.54% held by the top ten. This TCR came from a girl between 10 and 17 years old with multiple sclerosis. This chain uses TRBV29-1 with TRBJ1-2; 8 nucleotides agree with TRBD1. Sample: blood. Written as DNA, the CDR3 is TGCAGCGCCCTGACAGGGGTTTATGGCTACACCTTC. This translates into CSALTGVYGYTF.